The 30 T cell receptor beta chains below were found in one sample sequenced in a study of human T cells and chemical hapten exposure (dated by TCRdb to the early 2020s). The sample's time point label, in plain terms: pre-sensitization, week 0. This sample's treatment or condition label indicates: therapeutic diphenylcyclopropenone sensitization with weekly scalp DPC. The receptor library was made with RACE. Sequencing relied on a NextSeq 500. In TCRdb, the public reads were trimmed at Q25 with fastp and aligned with MiXCR, with productive beta chains retained. Records with the same CDR3 protein are collapsed into one entry carrying the most frequent genes and DNA. This sample lists under 200,000 distinct CDR3 sequences; nearly 30% were detected once. The biggest ten clones account for roughly 3% of the sample. This specimen was whole blood, taken in connection with sensitization to the hapten diphenylcyclopropenone (DPC). Receptors originate from a woman between 25 and 40 years old with alopecia areata. Some clones in this sample may be carry-over from other donors' samples.

This rearrangement joins TRBV24-1 to TRBJ2-1; D gene unclear. Between the trimmed V and J ends, which lost 4 bases and 7 bases, there was a span of 4 bases. Germline assignment: CDR1 KGHDR and CDR2 SFDVKD. There are 11 residues in the CDR3. In DNA, the CDR3 is TGTGCCACCAGTGAAGAGAATGAGCAGTTCTTC. Translation: CATSEENEQFF.

This clonotype was recorded at least ten times. The rearrangement joins TRBV20-1 to TRBJ2-1; D remains unclear. Germline lookup yields CDR1 DFQATT and CDR2 SNEGSKA (reference sequence). The CDR3 length is 11 residues. V shed 3 bases and J shed 8 bases, with 8 bases lying between them. CDR3 sequence: CSASGLYEQFF. The CDR3 DNA reads as TGCAGTGCTAGCGGCTTGTATGAGCAGTTCTTC.

This clonotype was counted a few times. The chain couples TRBV28 to TRBJ1-2; no firm D call. Germline lookup yields CDR1 MDHEN and CDR2 SYDVKM. The CDR3 loop spans 11 amino acids. The V gene lost 10 bases and the J gene lost 1 base, with 7 bases spanning the gap. The CDR3 DNA reads TGTGCCACCCTCTTTAACTATGGCTACACCTTC. It encodes CATLFNYGYTF.

This chain joins TRBV5-6 and TRBJ1-2; D ambiguous. V lost 1 base and J lost 0, with 7 bases in between. Germline CDR1 and CDR2: SGHDT and YYEEEE. The CDR3 is made up of 14 amino acids. CDR3 sequence (DNA): TGTGCCAGCAGCTTGTCCCGGACTAACTATGGCTACACCTTC. Its protein product is CASSLSRTNYGYTF.

A few counts support this clonotype. The chain joins TRBV28 to TRBJ1-5; D is unclear. Germline V CDR1 and CDR2: MDHEN, SYDVKM. This CDR3 contains 12 residues. Trimming removed 4 bases at V and 7 bases at J, with 8 bases between. In DNA, the CDR3 is TGTGCCAGCAGTTCACCGGACCAGCCCCAGCATTTT. As protein: CASSSPDQPQHF. Complete variable domain (other parts from reference TRBV28 and TRBJ1-5): DVKVTQSSRYLVKRTGEKVFLECVQDMDHENMFWYRQDPGLGLRLIYFSYDVKMKEKGDIPEGYSVSREKKERFSLILESASTNQTSMYLCASSSPDQPQHFGDGTRLSIL.

This clonotype was counted only a few times. The chain is built from TRBV18 and TRBJ2-2, with D possibly matching TRBD1 (6 bases). With 4 bases removed from V and 0 bases from J, the gap between germline ends came to 15 bases. Looked up from germline, CDR1 is KGHSH and CDR2 is LQKENI. The CDR3 contains 17 residues. CDR3 in DNA: TGTGCCAGCTCACTCGCACAGACAGGATCGAACACCGGGGAGCTGTTTTTT. Protein: CASSLAQTGSNTGELFF.

This clonotype has more than one count but fewer than ten. CDR3 amino acids: CASSQGAPTGELFF. The CDR3 bases are TGTGCCAGCAGCCAAGGGGCCCCCACCGGGGAGCTGTTTTTT. The chain joins TRBV4-2 to TRBJ2-2, with D uncertain. Germline loops: CDR1 LGHNA, CDR2 YNFKEQ. This CDR3 spans 14 amino acids. V was trimmed by 1 base and J by 4 bases, leaving 7 bases between them.

This rearrangement joins TRBV29-1 to TRBJ2-1; TRBD2 aligns across 8 bases. The CDR3 is 11 amino acids. V lost 7 bases to trimming and J lost 15 bases; unmatched junction nucleotides: 11. Germline lookup yields CDR1 SQVTM and CDR2 ANQGSEA. The CDR3 here is CSGRAGGRMFF. In DNA form, the CDR3 reads TGCAGCGGAAGGGCGGGAGGTCGGATGTTCTTC.

V and J are TRBV29-1 and TRBJ2-3; 9 positions match TRBD2. CDR1 SQVTM and CDR2 ANQGSEA come from the germline V gene. The CDR3 extends over 15 amino acids. Germline trimming cut 7 bases from V and 0 bases from J; bases unmatched to any gene: 8. The CDR3 DNA sequence: TGCAGCGCCAGAGCTAGCGGGGCCAGCACAGATACGCAGTATTTT. Protein product: CSARASGASTDTQYF.

The rearrangement links TRBV18 to TRBJ2-1; TRBD2 agrees at 9 bases. Germline V CDR1 and CDR2: KGHSH, LQKENI. The V segment lost 6 bases and the J segment 6 bases; nucleotides outside the gene matches: 9. This CDR3 is 15 amino acids long. Here the CDR3 DNA reads TGTGCCAGCTCCCAGAGCGGGGGGCCGGGCAATGAGCAGTTCTTC. The encoded protein is CASSQSGGPGNEQFF. The entire variable domain, with the rest obtained from reference TRBV18 and TRBJ2-1, is as follows: NAGVMQNPRHLVRRRGQEARLRCSPMKGHSHVYWYRQLPEEGLKFMVYLQKENIIDESGMPKERFSAEFPKEGPSILRIQQVVRGDSAAYFCASSQSGGPGNEQFFGPGTRLTVL.

CDR3 DNA sequence: TGTGCCAGCAGCAAAACTTCGGGAGTTATCGGGGAGCTGTTTTTT. Protein sequence: CASSKTSGVIGELFF. The rearrangement joins TRBV21-1 to TRBJ2-2; TRBD2, the table's D call, lacks a check against the DNA. TRBV21-1 is marked as a pseudogene. CDR3 size: 15 residues.

This clonotype was detected a few times. The chain links TRBV9 to TRBJ2-2; D ambiguous. In germline, CDR1 is SGDLS, CDR2 YYNGEE. The CDR3 sequence is 13 residues long. Trimming stripped 3 bases from V and 8 bases from J, with 11 bases between. The CDR3 bases are TGTGCCAGCAGCGCCAACTACAAGGGGGAGCTGTTTTTT. Translation gives CASSANYKGELFF.

This clonotype has only a few counts. The chain is built from TRBV6-5 and TRBJ2-7; no clear D gene. With 5 bases removed from V and 1 base from J, the gap between germline ends came to 9 bases. Germline values: CDR1 MNHEY, CDR2 SVGAGI. CDR3 length equals 13 residues. As DNA, the CDR3 is TGTGCCAGCAGTAGCCAATGGTCCTACGAGCAGTACTTC. Amino acids: CASSSQWSYEQYF.

A few counts support this clonotype. V and J are TRBV25-1 and TRBJ1-4; possible D gene TRBD1, 5 bases. Germline CDR1 and CDR2: MGHDK and SYGVNS. This CDR3 is built from 11 residues. The ends were cut back, 6 bases at V and 15 bases at J, with 14 bases in the middle. CDR3 loop: CASRGTVGVFF. The CDR3, as DNA: TGTGCCAGCAGGGGGACCGTCGGGGTGTTTTTT.

The chain has TRBV7-2 and TRBJ2-7; D unresolved. The CDR3 runs 13 residues. Per germline, CDR1 SGHTA and CDR2 FQGNSA. Between the trimmed V and J ends, which lost 3 bases and 7 bases, there was a span of 13 bases. CDR3 bases: TGTGCCAGCAGCTTTGGGCTGGCGGAGGAGCAGTACTTC. The encoded protein is CASSFGLAEEQYF.

The V gene is TRBV2, the J gene TRBJ2-7, with 10 bases that match TRBD1. The V segment lost 8 bases and the J segment 5 bases; nucleotides outside the gene matches: 6. There are 13 residues in the CDR3. Looked up from germline, CDR1 is SNHLY and CDR2 is FYNNEI. The CDR3 DNA reads as TGTGCCAGCCTCACAGGGACAGGGGACGAGCAGTACTTC. This gives the protein CASLTGTGDEQYF.

This clonotype came up a few times. CDR3: CASSRGGETQYF. The CDR3, as DNA: TGTGCCAGCTCTCGCGGGGGGGAGACCCAGTACTTC. The chain couples TRBV6-1 to TRBJ2-5; TRBD2 agrees at 8 bases. The V gene's germline CDR1 is MNHNS and CDR2 SASEGT. The CDR3 spans 12 residues. Losses at the gene ends were 8 bases for V and 5 bases for J; bases not matched to a gene: 4.

This clonotype was seen a few times. This chain connects TRBV6-5 to TRBJ1-6; D remains ambiguous. Germline CDR1 and CDR2: MNHEY and SVGAGI. The CDR3 is 15 amino acids. Trimming removed 2 bases from V and 7 bases from J, with 12 bases in between. In DNA form, the CDR3 reads TGTGCCAGCAGTTACACCGGAAAACAGAATTCACCCCTCCACTTT. The encoded protein is CASSYTGKQNSPLHF.

The CDR3 spells CSALRDSRSYEQYF. The CDR3 DNA reads TGCAGTGCTCTACGGGACAGCCGATCCTACGAGCAGTACTTC. This chain joins TRBV20-1 and TRBJ2-7, with TRBD1 identical over 7 bases. This CDR3 contains 14 residues. The V and J ends lost 5 bases and 1 base, in that order; junction bases with no gene match: 8. The V gene's germline CDR1 is DFQATT and CDR2 SNEGSKA (reference sequence).

The chain uses TRBV3-1 and TRBJ2-3; D is perhaps TRBD2 (5 bases). With 4 bases removed from V and 4 bases from J, the gap between germline ends came to 12 bases. Germline V gene lookup returns CDR1 LGHDT and CDR2 YNNKEL (reference sequence). This CDR3 has 14 amino acids. The chain's CDR3 is CASSLRTGADTQYF. CDR3 bases: TGTGCCAGCAGCCTTAGGACCGGGGCAGATACGCAGTATTTT.

This clonotype was seen only a few times. The V call is TRBV30, the J call TRBJ1-6; D not certain. Germline CDR1 is GTSNPN and CDR2 is SVGIG (reference sequence). The CDR3 extends over 16 amino acids. Trimming stripped 0 bases from V and 14 bases from J, with 23 bases between. The CDR3 protein is CAWSVTPSTVALALHF. The CDR3, as DNA: TGTGCCTGGAGTGTAACCCCGAGCACCGTTGCTTTGGCCCTCCACTTT.

The V call is TRBV7-2, the J call TRBJ1-6; 9 nucleotides line up with TRBD1. The CDR3 length is 16 residues. Germline V CDR1 and CDR2: SGHTA, FQGNSA. V lost 2 bases, J lost 9 bases, and 8 bases stayed unmatched. CDR3 sequence reads: CASSLRQGGTGSPLHF. As DNA, the CDR3 is TGTGCCAGCAGCTTAAGACAGGGGGGAACAGGTTCACCCCTCCACTTT.

V and J are TRBV28 and TRBJ2-5; D remains unclear. V was clipped by 8 bases and J by 0 bases, with 10 bases between them. This CDR3 contains 13 residues. Germline V gene lookup returns CDR1 MDHEN and CDR2 SYDVKM. CDR3 region: CASGQLYQETQYF. CDR3 sequence (DNA): TGTGCCAGCGGTCAGCTTTACCAAGAGACCCAGTACTTC.

The chain is built from TRBV29-1 and TRBJ2-3; 7 bases are shared with TRBD1. J gave up 0 bases and V 8 bases, and 5 bases lay outside the gene matches. This CDR3 contains 13 residues. Germline V CDR1 and CDR2: SQVTM, ANQGSEA. CDR3 in DNA: TGCAGCTCCCAGACAGGGAGCACAGATACGCAGTATTTT. Translation gives CSSQTGSTDTQYF.

The J gene is TRBJ1-1, the V gene TRBV3-1, with D maybe TRBD1 (6 bases). The CDR3 is 14 residues long. CDR1 LGHDT and CDR2 YNNKEL come from the germline V gene (reference sequence). Trimming took off 2 bases at V and 8 bases at J, with 15 bases between the two ends. The DNA of the CDR3 is TGTGCCAGCAGCCAACCGGGGACATTTCCCGAAGCTTTCTTT. It is translated as CASSQPGTFPEAFF.

This clonotype occurred a few times. The CDR3 nucleotides read TGTGCCAGCAGCGGATTAGCGGGGGGGTACCAAGAGACCCAGTACTTC. Encoded protein: CASSGLAGGYQETQYF. This chain uses TRBV9 with TRBJ2-5, with 11 bases identical to TRBD2. The germline V gene has CDR1 SGDLS and CDR2 YYNGEE. V shed 3 bases and J 0 bases; nucleotides not matched to a gene: 4. The CDR3 is made up of 16 amino acids.

The sample holds a few counts of this clonotype. The chain employs TRBV28 and TRBJ1-1; D is unresolved. Germline-derived CDR1 and CDR2 are MDHEN and SYDVKM. The CDR3 is 12 residues long. Trimming removed 3 bases from V and 8 bases from J, with 10 bases in between. Written as DNA, the CDR3 is TGTGCCAGCAGTTTTCTCGGTAGAGAAGCTTTCTTT. Its translation: CASSFLGREAFF.

This clonotype was seen only once. The gene calls are TRBV20-1 and TRBJ1-2, with D possibly being TRBD1 (5 bases). Germline V gene sequence: CDR1 DFQATT, CDR2 SNEGSKA (reference sequence). The V end was cut by 0 bases, the J end by 5 bases, with 10 bases between. The CDR3 sequence is 13 residues long. CDR3 in amino acids: CSARDLWGYGYTF. The CDR3 DNA is TGCAGTGCTAGAGATCTTTGGGGGTATGGCTACACCTTC.

V and J are TRBV11-2 and TRBJ2-6; 8 bases are a match to TRBD1. This CDR3 is built from 17 residues. V was clipped by 5 bases and J by 3 bases; unmatched bases: 9. CDR1 is SGHAT, CDR2 FQNNGV, per germline. For the CDR3, the DNA is TGTGCCAGCAGCGGACAGGGCCTCGTGGATGGGGCCAACGTCCTGACTTTC. Amino acid sequence: CASSGQGLVDGANVLTF.

This chain uses TRBV4-3 with TRBJ2-1; TRBD1 aligns across 10 bases. CDR1 and CDR2 (germline): LGHNA, YSLEER. This CDR3 contains 14 residues. With 3 bases clipped from V and 8 bases from J, the junction kept 4 bases outside the gene matches. As DNA, the CDR3 is TGCGCCAGCAGCCAGGGGACAGGGGTCCATGAGCAGTTCTTC. This encodes CASSQGTGVHEQFF.